These 12 T cell receptor beta chains share one sample of origin, sequenced in a study of cytomegalovirus exposure and HLA in healthy donors. With 60 Vbeta and 13 Jbeta primers, the PCR was carried out. Some clones are missing from TCRdb's copy, which holds only in-frame ones; the method was immunoSEQ multiplex PCR. The sample carries about 180,000 clones, around 81% recorded once. The source material was PBMCs. Every receptor here comes from a young woman in good health and CMV-seropositive.

This sequence joins TRBV9 and TRBJ2-3, with 11 bases lining up with TRBD2. Trimming took 4 bases from V and 0 from J; bases not matched to a gene: 10. The CDR3 loop spans 18 amino acids. Germline V gives CDR1 SGDLS, CDR2 YYNGEE. CDR3 DNA: TGTGCCAGCAGCCTCCGTCTTCTAGCGGGGGGAAGCACAGATACGCAGTATTTT. Amino acids: CASSLRLLAGGSTDTQYF.

The chain combines TRBV4-3 with TRBJ2-2, with TRBD2 matching 9 bases. Per germline, CDR1 LGHNA and CDR2 YSLEER. V was clipped by 0 bases and J by 6 bases; unmatched bases: 8. There are 17 residues in the CDR3. The CDR3 spells CASSQEWGGGASGELFF. The CDR3 DNA sequence: TGCGCCAGCAGCCAAGAGTGGGGCGGGGGGGCTTCCGGGGAGCTGTTTTTT.

The J gene is TRBJ2-7, the V gene TRBV27; 8 nucleotides agree with TRBD2. This CDR3 is built from 14 residues. The J segment lost 2 bases and the V segment lost 6 bases, leaving 6 bases of the junction unmatched. Looked up from germline, CDR1 is MNHEY and CDR2 is SMNVEV (reference sequence). CDR3 in DNA: TGTGCCAGCAGGATGGCGGGGGGACCCTACGAGCAGTACTTC. Its translation is CASRMAGGPYEQYF.

This chain links TRBV7-8 with TRBJ1-5; TRBD1 agrees at 7 bases. The V segment lost 6 bases and the J segment 1 base; nucleotides outside the gene matches: 6. This CDR3 comprises 15 residues. The germline CDR1 and CDR2 sequences are SGHVS and FQNEAQ. The CDR3 DNA sequence: TGTGCCAGCAGTTTCGACAGGGCGAGCAATCAGCCCCAGCATTTT. Residues: CASSFDRASNQPQHF.

The chain recombines TRBV7-9 with TRBJ1-5, with TRBD1 matching over 7 bases. Germline CDR1 SEHNR, CDR2 FQNEAQ (reference sequence). CDR3 length: 14 amino acids. The junction had 8 bases not matched to a gene; V was cut back by 5 bases and J by 7 bases. CDR3 sequence reads: CASSQQGTVQPQHF. In nucleotides, the CDR3 is TGTGCCAGCAGCCAACAGGGGACCGTGCAGCCCCAGCATTTT.

The chain is built from TRBV10-3 and TRBJ1-2; D unclear. This CDR3 contains 16 residues. Germline loops: CDR1 ENHRY, CDR2 SYGVKD. V lost 1 base to trimming and J lost 0 bases, with 12 bases between them. DNA for the CDR3: TGTGCCATCAGTGAGTGGGGAGAGGCAGCTAACTATGGCTACACCTTC. Translating it yields CAISEWGEAANYGYTF.

The chain joins TRBV9 to TRBJ2-2; 8 bases are shared with TRBD2. Per germline, CDR1 SGDLS and CDR2 YYNGEE. J lost 1 base, V lost 0 bases, and 11 bases had no gene match. The CDR3 is 19 amino acids. CDR3 nucleotides: TGTGCCAGCAGCGTAGAGGGAAATGTAGCGGGGCTGAACACCGGGGAGCTGTTTTTT. It codes for CASSVEGNVAGLNTGELFF.

This chain links TRBV30 with TRBJ1-4, with 9 bases aligning to TRBD1. After removal of 3 bases from V and 5 bases from J, the junction contained 4 bases not matched to a gene. This CDR3 is 14 amino acids long. Germline lookup yields CDR1 GTSNPN and CDR2 SVGIG (reference sequence). The CDR3 coding sequence is TGTGCCTGGAGGGACAGGGGCGGGAATGAAAAACTGTTTTTT. The encoded protein is CAWRDRGGNEKLFF.

This clone has more than one count but fewer than ten. This chain links TRBV7-3 with TRBJ2-5; D may be TRBD2 (5 bases). V shed 5 bases and J shed 5 bases, with 15 bases lying between them. The CDR3 is 14 amino acids. CDR1 and CDR2 from the germline V gene are SGHTA and FQGTGA. The CDR3 protein is CASSAGLEVETQYF. CDR3 bases: TGTGCCAGCAGCGCGGGCCTCGAGGTGGAGACCCAGTACTTC.

The rearrangement uses TRBV27 and TRBJ2-5; D perhaps matches TRBD2 (5 bases). This CDR3 region has 12 residues. The V end lost 2 bases, the J end lost 11 bases, and 12 bases lay between the germline ends. Germline values: CDR1 MNHEY, CDR2 SMNVEV (reference sequence). The CDR3 reads CASSLVGDEQYF. The CDR3 DNA is TGTGCCAGCAGTTTAGTGGGAGATGAGCAGTACTTC.

In this sample, this clone turned up once. This chain joins TRBV10-2 and TRBJ2-5; tentatively, D is TRBD1 (7 bases). This CDR3 comprises 13 residues. V lost 8 bases to trimming and J lost 4 bases, with 14 bases between them. Per the germline V gene, CDR1 is WSHSY and CDR2 is SAAADI. CDR3 residues: CASAGGTGETQYF. The DNA for the CDR3 is TGCGCCAGCGCAGGGGGGACGGGAGAGACCCAGTACTTC.

The chain recombines TRBV5-1 with TRBJ1-4, with a tentative D call TRBD1 (5 bases). From germline, CDR1 is SGHRS and CDR2 YFSETQ. The CDR3 loop spans 16 amino acids. The V gene lost 0 bases and the J gene lost 4 bases, with 13 bases spanning the gap. Here the CDR3 DNA reads TGCGCCAGCAGCTTGGTAGGGCAAAGGGGTAATGAAAAACTGTTTTTT. Its translation: CASSLVGQRGNEKLFF.